This T cell receptor (beta chain) stems from a study of cytomegalovirus exposure and HLA in healthy donors. Study-wide points: The study dropped some indistinguishable V segments, TRBV6-2 and TRBV6-3 among them. Listed as cytomegalovirus-associated were 164 TCR beta chains. Later work showed greater clonal expansion in HLA-associated TCR beta chains than in equally common others. As immune exposure information, only CMV serostatus was available.

Germline CDR1 SGDLS, CDR2 YYNGEE. V was pared by 3 bases and J by 4 bases, with 23 bases between. The CDR3 length is 18 residues. PCR was performed using 60 Vbeta and 13 Jbeta primers. The method was immunoSEQ multiplex PCR; TCRdb's version includes in-frame clones alone and lacks a portion of them. Here the sample spans 75,000 to 95,000 clones, 80% to 90% being singletons. Worth noting for this clone: The antigen remains unidentified.

The sample taken for sequencing was PBMCs. The receptor's source is a man younger than 35 in good health and CMV-seronegative. The chain uses TRBV9 and TRBJ1-5, with TRBD1 as a possible D gene (6 bases). CDR3 loop: CASSGPISTGRGNQPQHF. In DNA form, the CDR3 reads TGTGCCAGCAGCGGGCCGATAAGTACAGGGAGGGGAAATCAGCCCCAGCATTTT.